The clone carrying this TCR beta chain occurred a few times. Its specificity is unknown. There are 14 residues in the CDR3. CDR1 and CDR2 from the germline V gene are SEHNR and FQNEAQ (reference sequence). V lost 0 bases, J lost 14 bases, and 16 bases lay in between. A second 7 to 11 cycle PCR used barcoded and J-beta primers. TCRdb re-called the 5' RACE reads through MiXCR, storing one row per CDR3 protein. The sample holds around 1,000,000 distinct CDR3 sequences, under 30% seen once. The sample is drawn from a study of blood T cells in healthy people across ages. Overall study results and limits: Diversity of TCR beta per million T cells declined in a roughly linear way with age.

Another study also made use of these data, one on T cells of mothers and their children.

The specimen was blood. The genes are TRBV7-9 and TRBJ1-4, with D possibly matching TRBD1 (6 bases). The clonotype originates from a girl aged 2 to 9 in good health. The CDR3 loop is CASSLAQGSDQLFF. The DNA of the CDR3 is TGTGCCAGCAGCTTAGCACAGGGCTCAGATCAGCTGTTTTTT.